A single sample gave rise to the 11 T cell receptor beta chains below, sequenced in a study of blood T cell repertoires in COVID-19. The protocol was immunoSEQ multiplex PCR, while the TCRdb copy is restricted to in-frame clones and leaves out a portion. This table holds approximately 210,000 clones, roughly 84% found once. Sequenced input: peripheral blood. The receptor source for this set is a young man with active or convalescent COVID-19.

The chain links TRBV19 to TRBJ2-7; a weak D match, TRBD1 (6 bases). Trimming took 5 bases from V and 4 from J, leaving 18 bases between them. The germline V gene has CDR1 LNHDA and CDR2 SQIVND (reference sequence). The CDR3 runs 15 residues. The CDR3 DNA sequence: TGTGCCAGTAGTCTTGGGGGCGCACCCTCATACGAGCAGTACTTC. This sequence encodes CASSLGGAPSYEQYF.

This clone was detected once. The CDR3, as DNA: TGTGCCAGCAGTTACGGTCACCGGGGAACAGATACGCAGTATTTT. Amino acids: CASSYGHRGTDTQYF. This chain connects TRBV6-6 to TRBJ2-3, with D tentatively TRBD2 (5 bases). With 2 bases removed from V and 3 bases from J, the gap between germline ends came to 12 bases. CDR3 length: 15 residues. The germline CDR1 and CDR2 sequences are MNHNY and SVGAGI (reference sequence).

V and J are TRBV18 and TRBJ2-7; 11 bases are a match to TRBD1. V lost 3 bases and J lost 1; bases outside the gene matches: 5. The CDR3 sequence is 16 residues long. Germline assignment: CDR1 KGHSH and CDR2 LQKENI. The CDR3 spells CASSPFRDRGSYEQYF. CDR3 sequence (DNA): TGTGCCAGCTCACCTTTCCGGGACAGGGGGTCCTACGAGCAGTACTTC.

This rearrangement joins TRBV4-2 to TRBJ2-3; D is ambiguous. Germline values: CDR1 LGHNA, CDR2 YNFKEQ. Trimming removed 2 bases from V and 2 bases from J, with 11 bases in between. CDR3 size: 15 residues. CDR3 amino acids: CASSQSSVPTDTQYF. CDR3 sequence (DNA): TGTGCCAGCAGCCAAAGCAGCGTACCCACAGATACGCAGTATTTT.

The gene calls are TRBV9 and TRBJ2-2; 8 bases line up with TRBD1. The CDR3 loop spans 15 amino acids. V dropped 0 bases and J dropped 5; count of bases not matched to a gene: 3. CDR1 is SGDLS and CDR2 is YYNGEE in the germline V gene. CDR3 bases: TGTGCCAGCAGCGTAGATGACAGGGGTACCGGGGAGCTGTTTTTT. Protein sequence: CASSVDDRGTGELFF.

V gene TRBV5-8 combines with J gene TRBJ2-7; tentatively, D is TRBD2 (5 bases). V lost 5 bases and J lost 4, with 13 bases in between. The CDR3 totals 13 residues. Germline CDR1 is SGHTS and CDR2 is YDEGEE. In DNA form, the CDR3 reads TGTGCCAGCAGTCACGACGGGGAGTACGAGCAGTACTTC. This encodes CASSHDGEYEQYF.

With regard to this clone: In the same sample, other DNA sequences code for this CDR3. The J gene is TRBJ2-7, the V gene TRBV11-2; 7 bases are shared with TRBD2. Trimming removed 1 base from V and 3 bases from J; junction bases left unmatched: 3. The germline gives CDR1 SGHAT, CDR2 FQNNGV. This CDR3 has 14 amino acids. This CDR3 reads CASSLGAGDYEQYF. The CDR3 DNA is TGTGCCAGCAGCTTAGGGGCGGGGGACTACGAGCAGTACTTC.

This clone came up a few times. The chain combines TRBV5-1 with TRBJ1-2; 7 bases are shared with TRBD1. The length of the CDR3 is 13 residues. Germline CDR1 reads SGHRS; CDR2 reads YFSETQ. After removal of 1 base from V and 6 bases from J, the junction contained 3 bases not matched to a gene. The CDR3 region is CASSLFQGDGYTF. The DNA of the CDR3 is TGCGCCAGCAGCTTGTTCCAGGGGGATGGCTACACCTTC.

This chain connects TRBV5-8 to TRBJ1-5, with D unclear. The CDR3 has 16 residues. Germline CDR1 is SGHTS and CDR2 is YDEGEE. V gave up 3 bases and J gave up 4 bases, with 17 bases separating them. The CDR3 coding sequence is TGTGCCAGCAGCTCCTACCTGACTCGAAGAAATCAGCCCCAGCATTTT. Its translation: CASSSYLTRRNQPQHF.

This clone occurred a few times. The genes are TRBV7-9 and TRBJ1-4, with 9 bases identical to TRBD1. The CDR3 has 14 residues. The J segment lost 8 bases and the V segment lost 4 bases, leaving 5 bases of the junction unmatched. In germline, CDR1 is SEHNR, CDR2 FQNEAQ (reference sequence). CDR3 in amino acids: CASSSGQGFEKLFF. CDR3 DNA: TGTGCCAGCAGCTCGGGACAGGGCTTCGAAAAACTGTTTTTT.

The rearrangement uses TRBV7-2 and TRBJ2-3; 9 bases fit TRBD1. This CDR3 comprises 15 residues. From germline, CDR1 is SGHTA and CDR2 FQGNSA. Unmatched junction bases numbered 4, after V lost 3 bases and J lost 3 bases. The CDR3 here is CASSFGQGKTDTQYF. For the CDR3, the DNA is TGTGCCAGCAGCTTCGGACAGGGGAAGACAGATACGCAGTATTTT.